Below, 20 T cell receptor beta chains from the same sample are listed, as sequenced in a study of CD4 T cells in relation to SARS-CoV-2 and coronaviruses. Unexposed donor CD4+ T cells date from 2011-2018, before the COVID-19 pandemic. Measured with immunoSEQ multiplex PCR; TCRdb has only the in-frame clones, and not every one. The data show under 90,000 clones, 80% to 95% seen once. Source material: naive CD4+ T cells from PBMCs. Described subset: naive CD4+ T cells isolated by negative enrichment. The receptors were gathered from a human donor in good health.

The chain links TRBV28 to TRBJ1-5; 11 positions agree with TRBD1. There are 16 residues in the CDR3. The V gene end was trimmed by 3 bases and the J gene end by 7 bases; junction bases not matched to a gene: 8. Germline CDR1 reads MDHEN; CDR2 reads SYDVKM. The CDR3 loop is CASSLGQGDGLQPQHF. CDR3 DNA sequence: TGTGCCAGCAGTTTGGGACAGGGGGACGGATTGCAGCCCCAGCATTTT.

This clone was seen just once. This chain links TRBV5-1 with TRBJ2-1; 11 bases line up with TRBD2. V trimming: 3 bases; J trimming: 7 bases; junction bases outside the gene matches: 9. Germline CDR1 SGHRS, CDR2 YFSETQ. The CDR3 covers 16 residues. For the CDR3, the DNA is TGCGCCAGCAGCTGGGGAGGTGGGACTAGCGGTAATGAGCAGTTCTTC. Amino acid sequence: CASSWGGGTSGNEQFF.

The genes are TRBV15 and TRBJ2-1; weak D call: TRBD1 (5 bases). CDR1 LNHNV and CDR2 YYDKDF come from the germline V gene (reference sequence). V was shortened by 3 bases and J by 7 bases, with 10 bases between the two germline ends. The CDR3 spans 13 residues. CDR3 bases: TGTGCCACCAGCAGGGGGCCCTCTAATGAGCAGTTCTTC. This gives the protein CATSRGPSNEQFF.

The V call is TRBV9, the J call TRBJ2-1; D gene uncertain. Trimming removed 2 bases from V and 3 bases from J, with 12 bases in between. The CDR3 spans 15 residues. Germline V gene data show CDR1 as SGDLS and CDR2 as YYNGEE. CDR3 residues: CASSVGQLVYNEQFF. Here the CDR3 DNA reads TGTGCCAGCAGCGTGGGTCAGCTAGTCTACAATGAGCAGTTCTTC.

This chain connects TRBV4-1 to TRBJ2-2; the D is unclear. CDR3 length: 17 residues. The germline V and J ends were trimmed by 0 bases and 5 bases, with 16 bases remaining between them. From germline, CDR1 is MGHRA and CDR2 YSYEKL. The CDR3 reads CASSQEAAGPRTGELFF. CDR3 in DNA: TGCGCCAGCAGCCAAGAGGCCGCCGGGCCGAGGACCGGGGAGCTGTTTTTT.

The rearrangement joins TRBV9 to TRBJ2-2, with D possibly called TRBD1 or TRBD2 (5 bases each). The CDR3 totals 13 residues. The germline gives CDR1 SGDLS, CDR2 YYNGEE. V shed 9 bases and J shed 4 bases, with 13 bases lying between them. The CDR3 DNA follows: TGTGCCATTGGTGGGGGAGTCACCGGGGAGCTGTTTTTT. It codes for CAIGGGVTGELFF.

The chain has TRBV19 and TRBJ1-2, with 8 bases fitting TRBD1. This CDR3 spans 14 amino acids. Germline V lookup: CDR1 LNHDA, CDR2 SQIVND (reference sequence). With V trimmed by 6 bases and J by 3 bases, 6 bases remained unmatched. DNA of the CDR3: TGTGCCAGTAGGCAGGGGGCATCCGACTATGGCTACACCTTC. This encodes CASRQGASDYGYTF.

This chain connects TRBV30 to TRBJ2-7; 8 nucleotides align to TRBD2. This CDR3 region has 11 residues. J lost 12 bases, V lost 5 bases, and 9 bases had no gene match. Germline lookup yields CDR1 GTSNPN and CDR2 SVGIG (reference sequence). The CDR3 DNA follows: TGTGCCTGGGGCAACGGGGGGGAGGGGTACTTC. Encoded protein: CAWGNGGEGYF.

The V and J genes are TRBV3-1 (or the pseudogene TRBV3-2) and TRBJ1-3; perhaps TRBD1 as D (5 bases). Trimming removed 0 bases from V and 2 bases from J, with 17 bases in between. The CDR3 has 18 amino acids. CDR1 is LGHDT, CDR2 YNNKEL, per germline (reference sequence). The CDR3 DNA sequence: TGTGCCAGCAGCCAAGACCCACGCGACGCGACAGCTGGAAACACCATATATTTT. Residues: CASSQDPRDATAGNTIYF.

V is TRBV7-3 and J is TRBJ1-1, with D hard to call. This CDR3 has 15 amino acids. Germline lookup yields CDR1 SGHTA and CDR2 FQGTGA. Between the trimmed V and J ends, which lost 2 bases and 0 bases, there was a span of 10 bases. In DNA form, the CDR3 reads TGTGCCAGCAGCTTAGGCAGTACCATGAACACTGAAGCTTTCTTT. Translating it yields CASSLGSTMNTEAFF.

This clone was seen only once. The rearrangement links TRBV5-1 to TRBJ1-1; D uncertain. The V end lost 4 bases, the J end lost 0 bases, and 7 bases lay between the germline ends. Germline CDR1 reads SGHRS; CDR2 reads YFSETQ. The CDR3 contains 13 residues. CDR3 residues: CASSKTVNTEAFF. The CDR3 DNA sequence: TGCGCCAGCAGCAAAACAGTGAACACTGAAGCTTTCTTT.

The chain combines TRBV2 with TRBJ1-1, with 10 nucleotides matching TRBD1. CDR3 length: 17 amino acids. Trimming at V came to 7 bases and at J to 5 bases, leaving 16 bases not matched to a gene. Germline V gene sequence: CDR1 SNHLY, CDR2 FYNNEI. The CDR3 bases are TGTGCCAGCACTAAGGGACAGGGGCCGGGAACGGGGACTGAAGCTTTCTTT. This encodes CASTKGQGPGTGTEAFF.

The V gene is TRBV18, the J gene TRBJ2-7; 8 bases map to TRBD1. CDR3 length: 15 residues. Germline V gene sequence: CDR1 KGHSH, CDR2 LQKENI. V shed 2 bases, J shed 5 bases, and the junction held 8 bases outside the gene matches. DNA of the CDR3: TGTGCCAGCTCACCATCCCGGACAGGGTACCACGAGCAGTACTTC. Translating gives CASSPSRTGYHEQYF.

The CDR3 DNA reads as TGCGCCAGCAGACCCGGACAGGGGAATCGATACGAGCAGTACTTC. Amino acid sequence: CASRPGQGNRYEQYF. The genes are TRBV10-2 and TRBJ2-7; the match to TRBD1 covers 9 bases. This CDR3 is built from 15 residues. Germline V gene sequence: CDR1 WSHSY, CDR2 SAAADI. V trimming: 6 bases; J trimming: 4 bases; junction bases outside the gene matches: 10.

This chain joins TRBV6-2 or TRBV6-3 and TRBJ2-3, with D perhaps TRBD1 (5 bases). Trimming took off 0 bases at V and 6 bases at J, with 10 bases between the two ends. The germline V gene has CDR1 MNHEY and CDR2 SVGEGT. The CDR3 is 14 amino acids. DNA for the CDR3: TGTGCCAGCAGTTACTCGACAGCAGGGGATACGCAGTATTTT. This gives the protein CASSYSTAGDTQYF.

The chain has TRBV30 and TRBJ1-5; possible D gene TRBD1, 5 bases. Trimming shortened V by 3 bases and J by 3 bases, and 18 bases separated the two germline ends. The CDR3 consists of 16 residues. CDR1 is GTSNPN, CDR2 SVGIG, per germline (reference sequence). CDR3 bases: TGTGCCTGGAGCCGGGGGAGGGGAGGGGACAATCAGCCCCAGCATTTT. It encodes CAWSRGRGGDNQPQHF.

The V call is TRBV9, the J call TRBJ2-5, with D uncertain. V lost 0 bases and J lost 1, with 7 bases in between. Germline values: CDR1 SGDLS, CDR2 YYNGEE. The length of the CDR3 is 14 residues. The CDR3 reads CASSVGATQETQYF. The CDR3 bases are TGTGCCAGCAGCGTAGGAGCGACCCAAGAGACCCAGTACTTC.

The chain combines TRBV6-6 with TRBJ2-2; the match to TRBD1 covers 9 bases. Germline loops: CDR1 MNHNY, CDR2 SVGAGI (reference sequence). This CDR3 region has 16 residues. With 7 bases clipped from V and 4 bases from J, the junction kept 10 bases outside the gene matches. The CDR3 protein is CASTSQGARVTGELFF. Here the CDR3 DNA reads TGTGCCAGCACCTCACAGGGGGCGCGGGTCACCGGGGAGCTGTTTTTT.

The CDR3 DNA sequence: TGTGCCAGCAGCTTGAGGAGGGGGCCGGGTGAGCAGTTCTTC. Translating it yields CASSLRRGPGEQFF. The chain uses TRBV7-3 and TRBJ2-1; D might be TRBD1 (7 bases). Germline V gene lookup returns CDR1 SGHTA and CDR2 FQGTGA. The V end was cut by 3 bases, the J end by 9 bases, with 15 bases between. The CDR3 length is 14 residues.

The rearrangement joins TRBV2 to TRBJ2-4, with a possible D match to TRBD1 (5 bases). This CDR3 has 13 residues. Germline V gene sequence: CDR1 SNHLY, CDR2 FYNNEI. V was pared by 7 bases and J by 3 bases, with 10 bases between. The DNA of the CDR3 is TGTGCCAGCATTGAGACAGACAAAAACATTCAGTACTTC. Encoded protein: CASIETDKNIQYF.